This TCR beta chain emerged from a study of T cells in narcolepsy. Study-wide findings and caveats: Blood of same and different patients, but not healthy controls, reportedly held recurring autoreactive clonotypes.

A word on this clone: Its antigen is not known.

Profiled with immunoSEQ multiplex PCR; TCRdb holds only in-frame clones, not every one. The sample carries 25,000 to 30,000 clones, about four fifths recorded once. The CDR3 spans 15 residues. Germline V CDR1 and CDR2: SGHKS, YYEKEE (reference sequence). V lost 4 bases and J lost 5; bases outside the gene matches: 12. This sequence joins TRBV5-5 and TRBJ2-7, with TRBD1 matching 7 bases. Sequenced sample: CD45RA- memory CD4+ T cells from PBMCs. The receptor's source is a human donor with narcolepsy. CDR3 sequence: CASSLRDSPNNEQYF. The CDR3 nucleotides read TGTGCCAGCAGCCTCCGGGACAGTCCTAATAACGAGCAGTACTTC.